This T cell receptor (beta chain) was sequenced during a study of cytomegalovirus exposure and HLA in healthy donors. Study-wide points: It was reported in a later analysis that an Asian-associated ancestry cluster showed fewer N-insertions than the roughly 660-donor mean. Cytomegalovirus association was listed for 150 to 200 TCR beta chains.

In regard to this clone: The antigen is undetermined.

PCR primers comprised 60 Vbeta and 13 Jbeta primers. The method was immunoSEQ multiplex PCR; TCRdb's version includes in-frame clones alone and lacks a portion of them. The sample holds roughly 180,000 clones, roughly a tenth seen once. CDR1 is WSHSY, CDR2 SAAADI, per germline. This CDR3 comprises 19 residues. The V segment lost 6 bases and the J segment 6 bases; nucleotides outside the gene matches: 21. The TCR comes from a woman in her twenties or thirties in good health and CMV-seropositive. The V and J genes are TRBV10-2 and TRBJ2-1; 9 bases are a match to TRBD1. Sequences were obtained from PBMCs. The CDR3 region has the DNA TGCGCCAGCAGCACCGCGGACAGGGGCCTAGCGAGATTCACCAATGAGCAGTTCTTC. This gives the protein CASSTADRGLARFTNEQFF.